Presented here are 27 T cell receptor beta chains from one specimen sequenced in a study of shared clonotypes between healthy human individuals. The method was immunoSEQ multiplex PCR; TCRdb's version includes in-frame clones alone and lacks a portion of them. This sample has over 1.5 million clones, with around 98% found just once. Sample: naive CD4+ T cells sorted from blood. Subset described: CD45RA+ positively selected. The receptors here all came from a man aged 25-40 years in good health.

The CDR3 is CATSRDALAAYEQYF. The CDR3 region has the DNA TGTGCCACCAGCAGAGATGCCCTAGCGGCCTACGAGCAGTACTTC. The chain uses TRBV15 and TRBJ2-7; 7 positions match TRBD2. This CDR3 contains 15 residues. The junction had 4 bases not matched to a gene; V was cut back by 0 bases and J by 2 bases. The germline V gene has CDR1 LNHNV and CDR2 YYDKDF (reference sequence).

The rearrangement links TRBV5-4 to TRBJ1-1; D not resolved. Germline CDR1 is SGHNT and CDR2 is YYREEE (reference sequence). CDR3 size: 15 residues. Between the trimmed V and J ends, which lost 2 bases and 0 bases, there was a span of 11 bases. The CDR3 region is CASSFVSRMNTEAFF. The CDR3 nucleotides read TGTGCCAGCAGCTTCGTATCTCGGATGAACACTGAAGCTTTCTTT.

The CDR3 is CASSLIAHSEQFF. CDR3 DNA sequence: TGTGCCAGCAGCTTAATAGCCCACAGTGAGCAGTTCTTC. V and J are TRBV7-3 and TRBJ2-1; D not certain. This CDR3 has 13 residues. Trimming stripped 1 base from V and 9 bases from J, with 10 bases between. Germline loops: CDR1 SGHTA, CDR2 FQGTGA.

The rearrangement links TRBV5-4 to TRBJ2-5; either TRBD1 or TRBD2 may supply D (5 bases each). The germline V gene encodes CDR1 SGHNT and CDR2 YYREEE (reference sequence). The CDR3 contains 13 residues. Trimming pared 4 bases from V and 1 base from J, leaving 8 bases between. The CDR3 sequence is CASSKGTQETQYF. CDR3 nucleotides: TGTGCCAGCAGCAAAGGGACCCAAGAGACCCAGTACTTC.

J is TRBJ1-5 and V is TRBV7-2; no clear D. The V end was cut by 3 bases, the J end by 5 bases, with 8 bases between. The germline CDR1 and CDR2 sequences are SGHTA and FQGNSA. The CDR3 has 13 amino acids. Here the CDR3 reads CASSLGEYQPQHF. The CDR3 bases are TGTGCCAGCAGCTTGGGCGAATATCAGCCCCAGCATTTT. The complete variable domain, with remaining parts taken from reference TRBV7-2 and TRBJ1-5, reads GAGVSQSPSNKVTEKGKDVELRCDPISGHTALYWYRQSLGQGLEFLIYFQGNSAPDKSGLPSDRFSAERTGGSVSTLTIQRTQQEDSAVYLCASSLGEYQPQHFGDGTRLSIL.

J is TRBJ2-2 and V is TRBV9; D might be TRBD2 (6 bases). V lost 4 bases to trimming and J lost 2 bases, with 12 bases between them. CDR1 SGDLS and CDR2 YYNGEE come from the germline V gene. This CDR3 spans 15 amino acids. CDR3 sequence: CASSSIGGNTGELFF. The CDR3 DNA sequence: TGTGCCAGCAGCTCCATCGGGGGAAACACCGGGGAGCTGTTTTTT.

The chain is built from TRBV9 and TRBJ2-5; D gene uncertain. The CDR3 runs 14 residues. Trimming took 3 bases from V and 3 from J, leaving 12 bases between them. Per the germline V gene, CDR1 is SGDLS and CDR2 is YYNGEE. This CDR3 is CASSARTRKETQYF. The CDR3 nucleotides read TGTGCCAGCAGCGCACGGACCAGAAAAGAGACCCAGTACTTC.

This chain uses TRBV7-3 with TRBJ2-1, with TRBD2 matching over 9 bases. Germline CDR1 SGHTA, CDR2 FQGTGA. After removal of 1 base from V and 6 bases from J, the junction contained 4 bases not matched to a gene. The CDR3 has 15 residues. The CDR3, as DNA: TGTGCCAGCAGCTTAAGGCTAGCGGGAACCAATGAGCAGTTCTTC. Residues: CASSLRLAGTNEQFF.

The chain joins TRBV7-9 to TRBJ1-1; a weak D match, TRBD1 (5 bases). CDR1 is SEHNR and CDR2 is FQNEAQ in the germline V gene (reference sequence). V gave up 2 bases and J gave up 0 bases, with 13 bases separating them. This CDR3 region has 16 residues. CDR3 region: CASSLQGGDLNTEAFF. CDR3 DNA: TGTGCCAGCAGCTTACAGGGAGGGGACCTGAACACTGAAGCTTTCTTT.

The genes are TRBV10-1 and TRBJ2-7; no clear D gene. Germline assignment: CDR1 WNHNN and CDR2 SYGVQD (reference sequence). The V end lost 0 bases, the J end lost 3 bases, and 9 bases lay between the germline ends. There are 14 residues in the CDR3. DNA of the CDR3: TGCGCCAGCAGTGAGTCGGCAGGCCGCTACGAGCAGTACTTC. Protein product: CASSESAGRYEQYF.

The rearrangement uses TRBV2 and TRBJ2-7; 7 positions agree with TRBD2. Trimming took 4 bases from V and 5 from J; bases not matched to a gene: 11. The CDR3 is made up of 15 amino acids. From germline, CDR1 is SNHLY and CDR2 FYNNEI. The CDR3 spells CASSVLRGRGNEQYF. As DNA, the CDR3 is TGTGCCAGCAGTGTTCTGCGGGGGAGAGGTAACGAGCAGTACTTC.

On this clone itself: Other DNA sequences within the sample encode an identical CDR3. The J gene is TRBJ1-1, the V gene TRBV9; D remains ambiguous. The CDR3 runs 14 residues. Trimming shortened V by 0 bases and J by 3 bases, and 9 bases separated the two germline ends. The V gene's germline CDR1 is SGDLS and CDR2 YYNGEE. The CDR3 DNA follows: TGTGCCAGCAGCGTAGAGGCGGGATACACTGAAGCTTTCTTT. Its translation is CASSVEAGYTEAFF.

V usage is TRBV7-2 and J usage is TRBJ1-2; D ambiguous. Per germline, CDR1 SGHTA and CDR2 FQGNSA. The CDR3 covers 14 residues. Deletions cut 1 base from V and 7 bases from J, with 13 bases between. The CDR3 region has the DNA TGTGCCAGCAGCTTAGTTGTTTGGGGAGGTGGCTACACCTTC. Translation gives CASSLVVWGGGYTF.

J is TRBJ2-5 and V is TRBV28, with 7 bases identical to TRBD2. The J segment lost 9 bases and the V segment lost 3 bases, leaving 10 bases of the junction unmatched. The CDR3 extends over 14 amino acids. Looked up from germline, CDR1 is MDHEN and CDR2 is SYDVKM. Here the CDR3 DNA reads TGTGCCAGCAGTTTTGCTAGCGGACTCGGGGCCCAGTACTTC. Protein sequence: CASSFASGLGAQYF.

CDR3 residues: CASSLLDISTDTQYF. CDR3 coding DNA: TGTGCCAGCAGCTTACTGGACATTAGCACAGATACGCAGTATTTT. J is TRBJ2-3 and V is TRBV5-6; tentatively, D is TRBD1 (5 bases). V was cut by 2 bases and J by 0 bases, with 10 bases left in between. This CDR3 has 15 residues. CDR1 is SGHDT, CDR2 YYEEEE, per germline. The full variable domain, its missing parts supplied by reference TRBV5-6 and TRBJ2-3, is DAGVTQSPTHLIKTRGQQVTLRCSPKSGHDTVSWYQQALGQGPQFIFQYYEEEERQRGNFPDRFSGHQFPNYSSELNVNALLLGDSALYLCASSLLDISTDTQYFGPGTRLTVL.

This clone appeared once. This chain uses TRBV10-3 with TRBJ1-3, with 10 bases fitting TRBD1. Germline CDR1 and CDR2: ENHRY and SYGVKD. The CDR3 loop spans 16 amino acids. Germline trimming cut 3 bases from V and 3 bases from J; bases unmatched to any gene: 5. CDR3 sequence: CAISDRTGGIGNTIYF. Here the CDR3 DNA reads TGTGCCATCAGTGATCGGACAGGGGGAATTGGAAACACCATATATTTT.

The chain links TRBV10-2 to TRBJ2-7; 10 bases agree with TRBD1. Losses at the gene ends were 7 bases for V and 4 bases for J; bases not matched to a gene: 16. Germline V gene sequence: CDR1 WSHSY, CDR2 SAAADI. The CDR3 contains 17 residues. The CDR3 here is CASTPLGGGQGNYEQYF. CDR3 sequence (DNA): TGCGCCAGCACCCCGTTAGGAGGGGGACAGGGGAATTACGAGCAGTACTTC.

The chain employs TRBV11-2 and TRBJ2-7; no reliable D call. Looked up from germline, CDR1 is SGHAT and CDR2 is FQNNGV. This CDR3 region has 12 residues. The V end was cut by 4 bases, the J end by 4 bases, with 8 bases between. This CDR3 reads CASSSGWYEQYF. The CDR3 region has the DNA TGTGCCAGCAGCTCTGGTTGGTACGAGCAGTACTTC.

This chain joins TRBV5-1 and TRBJ2-7; D is tentatively TRBD1 or TRBD2 (5 bases each). The CDR3 has 14 residues. The V end lost 3 bases, the J end lost 0 bases, and 10 bases lay between the germline ends. Germline V gene data show CDR1 as SGHRS and CDR2 as YFSETQ. CDR3 protein: CASSWGSGSYEQYF. In DNA, the CDR3 is TGCGCCAGCAGCTGGGGGTCTGGCTCCTACGAGCAGTACTTC.

This sequence joins TRBV4-1 and TRBJ2-5; D is uncertain. CDR1 and CDR2 from the germline V gene are MGHRA and YSYEKL. The V end lost 3 bases, the J end lost 1 base, and 15 bases lay between the germline ends. The CDR3 has 16 residues. The CDR3 here is CASSHEPGPFQETQYF. The DNA for the CDR3 is TGCGCCAGCAGCCATGAACCCGGACCCTTCCAAGAGACCCAGTACTTC.

Only one count was recorded for this clone. J is TRBJ1-2 and V is TRBV11-2, with a weak D call TRBD1 (6 bases). Germline lookup yields CDR1 SGHAT and CDR2 FQNNGV. The CDR3 has 16 amino acids. With 3 bases removed from V and 7 bases from J, the gap between germline ends came to 21 bases. The CDR3, as DNA: TGTGCCAGCAGCTTTACCCCGACGGACAGTCTGGCTGGCTACACCTTC. Translation gives CASSFTPTDSLAGYTF.

CDR3 protein: CASSTTGGRQETQYF. In DNA, the CDR3 is TGTGCCAGCAGCACCACAGGGGGACGGCAAGAGACCCAGTACTTC. This chain links TRBV7-2 with TRBJ2-5; 8 nucleotides line up with TRBD1. Trimming at V came to 5 bases and at J to 2 bases, leaving 7 bases not matched to a gene. The germline V gene has CDR1 SGHTA and CDR2 FQGNSA. This CDR3 contains 15 residues.

This chain connects TRBV27 to TRBJ2-3; 9 positions match TRBD2. This CDR3 spans 17 amino acids. The V and J ends lost 5 bases and 5 bases, in that order; junction bases with no gene match: 14. Germline V gene sequence: CDR1 MNHEY, CDR2 SMNVEV (reference sequence). The CDR3 is CASSPGLGSGSVDTQYF. In DNA form, the CDR3 reads TGTGCCAGCAGTCCAGGGCTTGGTAGCGGGAGTGTAGATACGCAGTATTTT.

The J gene is TRBJ2-3, the V gene TRBV7-9; D not certain. The V end was cut by 9 bases, the J end by 4 bases, with 17 bases between. There are 14 residues in the CDR3. Germline V lookup: CDR1 SEHNR, CDR2 FQNEAQ (reference sequence). In nucleotides, the CDR3 is TGTGCCAGTAGACCTTGGGATGGCCCAGATACGCAGTATTTT. This encodes CASRPWDGPDTQYF.

Details on this clone: Other DNA sequences in the same sample also yield this CDR3. This chain connects TRBV7-2 to TRBJ1-1; unclear D gene. Germline lookup yields CDR1 SGHTA and CDR2 FQGNSA. Deletions cut 3 bases from V and 1 base from J, with 6 bases between. The CDR3 extends over 13 amino acids. CDR3 DNA: TGTGCCAGCAGCTTGGTTGAGAACACTGAAGCTTTCTTT. Translating gives CASSLVENTEAFF.

The genes are TRBV6-5 and TRBJ1-5; D uncertain. Germline assignment: CDR1 MNHEY and CDR2 SVGAGI. The V gene lost 8 bases and the J gene lost 4 bases, with 9 bases spanning the gap. The CDR3 totals 12 residues. CDR3 residues: CASYTGNQPQHF. In DNA form, the CDR3 reads TGTGCCAGCTATACGGGGAATCAGCCCCAGCATTTT.

This clone has just one count. The rearrangement uses TRBV5-8 and TRBJ1-5; unclear D gene. With 1 base removed from V and 3 bases from J, the gap between germline ends came to 8 bases. The CDR3 is 14 amino acids. The V gene's germline CDR1 is SGHTS and CDR2 YDEGEE. CDR3 region: CASSLYGLNQPQHF. The CDR3 nucleotides are TGTGCCAGCAGCTTGTACGGACTCAATCAGCCCCAGCATTTT.